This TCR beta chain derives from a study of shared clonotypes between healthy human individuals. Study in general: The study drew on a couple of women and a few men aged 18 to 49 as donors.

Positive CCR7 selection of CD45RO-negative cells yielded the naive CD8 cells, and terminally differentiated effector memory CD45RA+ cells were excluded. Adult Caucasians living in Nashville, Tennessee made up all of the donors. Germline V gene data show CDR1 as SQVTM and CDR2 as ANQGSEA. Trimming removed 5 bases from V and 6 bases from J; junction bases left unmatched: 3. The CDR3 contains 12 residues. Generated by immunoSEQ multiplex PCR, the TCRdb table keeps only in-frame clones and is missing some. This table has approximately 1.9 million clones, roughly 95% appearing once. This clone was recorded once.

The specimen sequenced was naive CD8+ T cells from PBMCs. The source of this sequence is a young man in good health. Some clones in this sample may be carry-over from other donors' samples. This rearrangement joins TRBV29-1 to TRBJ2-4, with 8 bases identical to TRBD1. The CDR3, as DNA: TGCAGCGTTCGACAGGGGCCAAACATTCAGTACTTC. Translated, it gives CSVRQGPNIQYF.